These 28 T cell receptor beta chains originate from one sample sequenced in a study of identical twins. One entry per CDR3 protein results from TCRdb running MiXCR on the 5' RACE reads. Seen here are some 760,000 distinct CDR3 sequences, 15% to 20% observed once, and the top ten hold under 15%. The sample was also reused in another study, on T cells expressing NK-cell markers.

Sample: PBMCs. These receptors were collected from a woman between 18 and 29 years old in good health.

The rearrangement uses TRBV12-3 or TRBV12-4 and TRBJ1-1; D may be TRBD1 (6 bases). This CDR3 is 11 amino acids long. V was clipped by 7 bases and J by 8 bases, with 11 bases between them. The CDR3 bases are TGTGCCAGCACCTCGAGGGGGGAAGCTTTCTTT. Encoded protein: CASTSRGEAFF.

This clonotype showed up just a few times. The chain uses TRBV5-1 and TRBJ1-1; possible D gene TRBD1, 6 bases. V lost 0 bases and J 7 bases, leaving 10 bases between the germline ends. The CDR3 covers 13 residues. Per the germline V gene, CDR1 is SGHRS and CDR2 is YFSETQ. CDR3 sequence reads: CASSLDREDEAFF. The DNA of the CDR3 is TGCGCCAGCAGCTTGGACAGGGAGGATGAAGCTTTCTTT. Variable domain in full (rest from reference TRBV5-1 and TRBJ1-1): KAGVTQTPRYLIKTRGQQVTLSCSPISGHRSVSWYQQTPGQGLQFLFEYFSETQRNKGNFPGRFSGRQFSNSRSEMNVSTLELGDSALYLCASSLDREDEAFFGQGTRLTVV.

The V call is TRBV18, the J call TRBJ1-1; D unclear. Trimming took 3 bases from V and 0 from J, leaving 5 bases between them. Germline V lookup: CDR1 KGHSH, CDR2 LQKENI. The CDR3 runs to 13 residues. The CDR3 DNA reads TGTGCCAGCTCACCGAAGATGAACACTGAAGCTTTCTTT. Translating gives CASSPKMNTEAFF.

This clonotype was seen a few times. The chain carries TRBV4-3 and TRBJ2-3; tentatively, D is TRBD1 (6 bases). Trimming removed 4 bases at V and 1 base at J, with 9 bases between. Germline V gene sequence: CDR1 LGHNA, CDR2 YSLEER. There are 14 residues in the CDR3. CDR3 region: CASSPDSRTDTQYF. CDR3 bases: TGCGCCAGCAGCCCGGACAGCCGCACAGATACGCAGTATTTT.

This clonotype was picked up a small number of times. V and J are TRBV6-5 and TRBJ2-2; D might be TRBD2 (5 bases). Trimming left V 3 bases short and J 2 bases short, with 13 bases between. The CDR3 runs 16 residues. The germline V gene encodes CDR1 MNHEY and CDR2 SVGAGI. The CDR3 DNA reads as TGTGCCAGCAGTTATCAGAGGAGGAGTAACACCGGGGAGCTGTTTTTT. Translation: CASSYQRRSNTGELFF.

The sample holds a few counts of this clonotype. This chain connects TRBV5-1 to TRBJ2-7; D not resolved. With 2 bases removed from V and 0 bases from J, the gap between germline ends came to 6 bases. Germline values: CDR1 SGHRS, CDR2 YFSETQ. The CDR3 length is 13 residues. The CDR3 DNA follows: TGCGCCAGCAGCTTTCAGCCCTCCTACGAGCAGTACTTC. It codes for CASSFQPSYEQYF.

This clonotype was found a few times. This chain links TRBV20-1 with TRBJ2-5; TRBD2 matches 9 bases. The CDR3 covers 16 residues. V was clipped by 3 bases and J by 4 bases; unmatched bases: 12. Germline V gene lookup returns CDR1 DFQATT and CDR2 SNEGSKA (reference sequence). CDR3 amino acids: CSASPPNSGSAETQYF. Written as DNA, the CDR3 is TGCAGTGCTAGCCCGCCTAATAGCGGGAGCGCAGAGACCCAGTACTTC.

The chain uses TRBV29-1 and TRBJ2-5; 8 bases line up with TRBD1. This CDR3 has 12 residues. V dropped 5 bases and J dropped 5; count of bases not matched to a gene: 4. The germline V gene encodes CDR1 SQVTM and CDR2 ANQGSEA. The CDR3 region has the DNA TGCAGCGTTCTCAGGGGGCAGGAGACCCAGTACTTC. This encodes CSVLRGQETQYF. Based on the CDR3 plus reference TRBV29-1 and TRBJ2-5, the full variable domain is SAVISQKPSRDICQRGTSLTIQCQVDSQVTMMFWYRQQPGQSLTLIATANQGSEATYESGFVIDKFPISRPNLTFSTLTVSNMSPEDSSIYLCSVLRGQETQYFGPGTRLLVL.

This clonotype was counted a few times. CDR3 nucleotides: TGTGCCAGCAGTACCTGGGGGATGGAGACCCAGTACTTC. Amino acids: CASSTWGMETQYF. This rearrangement joins TRBV13 to TRBJ2-5; D assignment may be TRBD1 or TRBD2 (5 bases each). V was trimmed by 6 bases and J by 5 bases, leaving 13 bases between them. In germline, CDR1 is PRHDT, CDR2 FYEKMQ (reference sequence). This CDR3 is 13 amino acids long.

CDR3 in DNA: TGTGCCAGTAGTATCGCCCGGACTAGCGACCACGAGCAGTACTTC. It encodes CASSIARTSDHEQYF. The J gene is TRBJ2-7, the V gene TRBV19; 9 nucleotides align to TRBD2. The CDR3 is made up of 15 amino acids. Trimming removed 3 bases from V and 5 bases from J; junction bases left unmatched: 8. Germline V gene lookup returns CDR1 LNHDA and CDR2 SQIVND (reference sequence).

The sample holds a few counts of this clonotype. The J gene is TRBJ1-2, the V gene TRBV25-1; D unclear. The germline gives CDR1 MGHDK, CDR2 SYGVNS. V was pared by 4 bases and J by 8 bases, with 20 bases between. There are 15 residues in the CDR3. The CDR3 DNA reads as TGTGCCAGCAGTGCCACGGTCGGGGTAGTAGGGGGCTACACCTTC. Its protein product is CASSATVGVVGGYTF.

This clonotype has a handful of counts. The gene calls are TRBV7-2 and TRBJ1-6; D perhaps matches TRBD1 (6 bases). Trimming took 6 bases from V and 8 from J, leaving 14 bases between them. Germline CDR1 SGHTA, CDR2 FQGNSA. The CDR3 loop spans 14 amino acids. DNA for the CDR3: TGTGCCAGCAGACCCGGGACAACGGATTCACCCCTCCACTTT. Residues: CASRPGTTDSPLHF.

This clonotype occurred many times. The chain recombines TRBV7-9 with TRBJ2-7; TRBD1 agrees at 10 bases. Germline CDR1 reads SEHNR; CDR2 reads FQNEAQ (reference sequence). The CDR3 spans 14 residues. V dropped 7 bases and J dropped 1; count of bases not matched to a gene: 4. The CDR3 nucleotides read TGTGCCAGCACCCCGGGACAGGGGTCCTACGAGCAGTACTTC. This codes for CASTPGQGSYEQYF.

The chain has TRBV20-1 and TRBJ2-1, with unresolved D. CDR3 length: 15 amino acids. The germline CDR1 and CDR2 sequences are DFQATT and SNEGSKA (reference sequence). V was cut by 3 bases and J by 1 base, with 13 bases left in between. The CDR3 sequence: CSARSGKESYNEQFF. The CDR3 nucleotides read TGCAGTGCTAGGAGTGGGAAAGAATCCTACAATGAGCAGTTCTTC.

The table lists this clonotype with a few counts. V usage is TRBV20-1 and J usage is TRBJ2-7; D gene ambiguous. The CDR3 has 15 residues. Per germline, CDR1 DFQATT and CDR2 SNEGSKA (reference sequence). Between the trimmed V and J ends, which lost 6 bases and 3 bases, there was a span of 21 bases. The CDR3 is CSASTLNRQYYEQYF. The CDR3 DNA is TGCAGTGCGAGCACGCTTAACAGACAATACTACGAGCAGTACTTC.

This chain joins TRBV2 and TRBJ2-1; maybe TRBD2 (6 bases). The germline V and J ends were trimmed by 4 bases and 14 bases, with 12 bases remaining between them. CDR1 and CDR2 (germline): SNHLY, FYNNEI. There are 11 residues in the CDR3. This CDR3 is CASSVSGEKFF. In nucleotides, the CDR3 is TGTGCCAGCAGTGTTTCGGGGGAGAAGTTCTTC.

The chain is built from TRBV11-1 and TRBJ2-1; 7 bases agree with TRBD2. The CDR3 has 14 amino acids. After removal of 6 bases from V and 7 bases from J, the junction contained 9 bases not matched to a gene. Germline V gene lookup returns CDR1 SGHAT and CDR2 FQDESV (reference sequence). The CDR3 coding sequence is TGTGCCAGCAGTTTTACTAGCGCGGGTAATGAGCAGTTCTTC. Amino acid sequence: CASSFTSAGNEQFF.

The genes are TRBV21-1 and TRBJ1-5. TRBV21-1 represents a pseudogene. The CDR3 covers 18 residues. The CDR3 sequence is CASSKDGRGANSNQPQHF. DNA for the CDR3: TGTGCCAGCAGCAAAGACGGTCGAGGGGCTAATAGCAATCAGCCCCAGCATTTT.

The CDR3 DNA reads TGCGCCAGCAGCTTGGGGGCAAGCACCGGGGAGCTGTTTTTT. It is translated as CASSLGASTGELFF. V and J are TRBV5-1 and TRBJ2-2, with D unresolved. The V gene lost 0 bases and the J gene lost 4 bases, with 7 bases spanning the gap. The CDR3 runs 14 residues. In germline, CDR1 is SGHRS, CDR2 YFSETQ.

This chain joins TRBV20-1 and TRBJ2-3; 11 nucleotides match TRBD2. The ends lost 1 base at V and 3 bases at J; junction bases unmatched: 9. This CDR3 comprises 17 residues. Per germline, CDR1 DFQATT and CDR2 SNEGSKA (reference sequence). CDR3 residues: CSARGGGLAVNTDTQYF. DNA for the CDR3: TGCAGTGCTAGAGGGGGGGGACTAGCGGTAAATACAGATACGCAGTATTTT.

This clonotype came up a few times. This sequence joins TRBV12-3 or TRBV12-4 and TRBJ1-2, with TRBD1 identical over 7 bases. V trimming: 7 bases; J trimming: 0 bases; junction bases outside the gene matches: 8. The CDR3 totals 15 residues. CDR3 DNA sequence: TGTGCCAGCACCCCCAGGGGGGGGGCTAACTATGGCTACACCTTC. It specifies CASTPRGGANYGYTF.

This chain uses TRBV24-1 with TRBJ2-1; D unresolved. Germline CDR1 KGHDR, CDR2 SFDVKD. The germline V and J ends were trimmed by 1 base and 7 bases, with 7 bases remaining between them. CDR3 length equals 13 residues. CDR3 nucleotide sequence: TGTGCCACCAGTGATTTTCCAGCGAATGAGCAGTTCTTC. Residues: CATSDFPANEQFF.

The chain uses TRBV5-1 and TRBJ2-7; 10 positions agree with TRBD1. Trimming at V came to 3 bases and at J to 3 bases, leaving 9 bases not matched to a gene. Germline V CDR1 and CDR2: SGHRS, YFSETQ. The CDR3 contains 16 residues. CDR3: CASSSEPGTGVYEQYF. In DNA form, the CDR3 reads TGCGCCAGCAGCTCAGAGCCCGGGACAGGGGTCTACGAGCAGTACTTC.

This clonotype showed up just a few times. The rearrangement joins TRBV5-1 to TRBJ2-3; D gene unclear. Germline CDR1 is SGHRS and CDR2 is YFSETQ. This CDR3 comprises 14 residues. V gave up 0 bases and J gave up 2 bases, with 7 bases separating them. As DNA, the CDR3 is TGCGCCAGCAGCTTGGCCGAGGCCACAGATACGCAGTATTTT. This gives the protein CASSLAEATDTQYF.

The V gene is TRBV29-1, the J gene TRBJ1-4; D is possibly TRBD1 (5 bases). This CDR3 is built from 12 residues. The V gene's germline CDR1 is SQVTM and CDR2 ANQGSEA. V lost 7 bases and J 8 bases, leaving 14 bases between the germline ends. CDR3 protein: CSAGDPGEKLFF. The CDR3 DNA sequence: TGCAGCGCCGGGGACCCCGGGGAAAAACTGTTTTTT. Full variable domain (rest looked up from reference TRBV29-1 and TRBJ1-4): SAVISQKPSRDICQRGTSLTIQCQVDSQVTMMFWYRQQPGQSLTLIATANQGSEATYESGFVIDKFPISRPNLTFSTLTVSNMSPEDSSIYLCSAGDPGEKLFFGSGTQLSVL.

This clonotype was detected only a few times. The genes are TRBV5-1 and TRBJ2-3; 9 nucleotides align to TRBD2. The CDR3 is made up of 15 amino acids. Trimming removed 1 base from V and 2 bases from J; junction bases left unmatched: 2. Germline loops: CDR1 SGHRS, CDR2 YFSETQ. CDR3: CASSLRTSDTDTQYF. CDR3 sequence (DNA): TGCGCCAGCAGCTTGAGGACTAGCGACACAGATACGCAGTATTTT.

At least ten counts were recorded for this clonotype. One end of the junction does not line up with germline, which may come from a read error. The chain employs TRBV5-1 and TRBJ2-3; D might be TRBD1 (5 bases). Germline V CDR1 and CDR2: SGHRS, YFSETQ. The CDR3 is 12 amino acids. The CDR3 sequence is CASRASTDTQYF. DNA for the CDR3: TGTGCCAGCAGGGCCAGCACAGATACGCAGTATTTT.

The rearrangement links TRBV29-1 to TRBJ1-3; D is possibly TRBD1 (6 bases). Germline values: CDR1 SQVTM, CDR2 ANQGSEA. Trimming shortened V by 7 bases and J by 2 bases, and 12 bases separated the two germline ends. The CDR3 spans 13 residues. The DNA for the CDR3 is TGCAGCGCGACGGACAGCCCTGGAAACACCATATATTTT. Translated: CSATDSPGNTIYF.